These 22 T cell receptor beta chains were all obtained from the same sample, sequenced in a study of CD8+CD57+ T cells in acquired aplastic anemia. Profiles of TCR beta VDJ and CDR3 were generated from a genomic DNA template. Each CDR3 protein is one row after TCRdb ran MiXCR on the reads. The repertoire has around 400,000 distinct CDR3 sequences, 65% to 80% of them found once; the top ten carry 3% to 4.5%. What was sequenced was sorted CD4+, CD8+, or CD8+CD57+ T cells (not recorded which) from PBMCs. The receptor source for this set is a human donor in good health, serving as a control.

This chain links TRBV29-1 with TRBJ2-7; TRBD1 agrees at 7 bases. CDR1 and CDR2 from the germline V gene are SQVTM and ANQGSEA. V gave up 7 bases and J gave up 2 bases; unmatched junction bases: 8. The CDR3 totals 13 residues. CDR3 DNA sequence: TGCAGCGCTAGTAGGACAGGCGCCTACGAGCAGTACTTC. Residues: CSASRTGAYEQYF.

The rearrangement uses TRBV10-1 and TRBJ1-1; perhaps TRBD1 as D (6 bases). Trimming removed 4 bases at V and 5 bases at J, with 20 bases between. Germline V gene lookup returns CDR1 WNHNN and CDR2 SYGVQD (reference sequence). The CDR3 covers 16 residues. For the CDR3, the DNA is TGCGCCAGCAGTGGTAGGAGTGTCGACAGGAGAACTGAAGCTTTCTTT. Translating gives CASSGRSVDRRTEAFF.

The chain is built from TRBV11-3 and TRBJ2-5; 8 bases map to TRBD2. The ends lost 5 bases at V and 5 bases at J; junction bases unmatched: 10. Germline CDR1 and CDR2: SGHNT and YENEEA. The length of the CDR3 is 15 residues. DNA for the CDR3: TGTGCCAGCAGCCTATCAGCGGGAGTGGGGGAGACCCAGTACTTC. It encodes CASSLSAGVGETQYF.

This clonotype was observed at least ten times. The gene calls are TRBV6-6 and TRBJ1-1, with D maybe TRBD1 (5 bases). Germline-derived CDR1 and CDR2 are MNHNY and SVGAGI (reference sequence). V lost 4 bases to trimming and J lost 2 bases, with 8 bases between them. The CDR3 is made up of 13 amino acids. The CDR3 DNA sequence: TGTGCCAGCAGTTTCAGGGAAAACACTGAAGCTTTCTTT. Protein sequence: CASSFRENTEAFF.

The gene calls are TRBV20-1 and TRBJ1-1; no clear D. This CDR3 spans 12 amino acids. Trimming left V 2 bases short and J 4 bases short, with 8 bases between. Germline lookup yields CDR1 DFQATT and CDR2 SNEGSKA (reference sequence). In DNA, the CDR3 is TGCAGTGCTAGAAAGCACAGCACTGAAGCTTTCTTT. Translated, it gives CSARKHSTEAFF.

The V gene is TRBV2, the J gene TRBJ2-7; D might be TRBD2 (7 bases). The V and J ends lost 2 bases and 11 bases respectively, with 19 bases between them. CDR1 and CDR2 from the germline V gene are SNHLY and FYNNEI. This CDR3 contains 14 residues. The CDR3 nucleotides are TGTGCCAGCAGTGAACAGGGGAAAGGGGGGGAGGAGTACTTC. This gives the protein CASSEQGKGGEEYF.

Note on this clonotype: A read error may produce the germline difference seen at one junction end. V is TRBV7-2 and J is TRBJ2-2; D is perhaps TRBD1 or TRBD2 (5 bases each). The CDR3 consists of 14 residues. CDR1 SGHTA and CDR2 FQGNSA come from the germline V gene. Written as DNA, the CDR3 is TGTGCCAGCAGCTTAGCCGGTTCCACCGGGGCGCTGTTTTTT. This sequence encodes CASSLAGSTGALFF.

With regard to this clonotype: At one of its ends the junction is not consistent with the germline gene, which may arise from a read error. The chain carries TRBV7-6 and TRBJ2-7; 11 bases fit TRBD2. From germline, CDR1 is SGHVS and CDR2 FNYEAQ. This CDR3 is built from 18 residues. The CDR3 loop reads CASSLVLAGGWGSYERYF. The DNA of the CDR3 is TGTGCCAGCAGCTTAGTCCTAGCGGGAGGATGGGGCTCCTACGAGCGGTACTTC.

The chain employs TRBV12-3 or TRBV12-4 and TRBJ1-2, with D maybe TRBD1 (5 bases). The CDR3 spans 15 residues. The germline V and J ends were trimmed by 5 bases and 9 bases, with 22 bases remaining between them. The CDR3 nucleotides read TGTGCCAGCAGTCTCGGACTCACAGGAGGGGAGAGCTACACCTTC. Translated: CASSLGLTGGESYTF.

The chain's CDR3 is CASRSLAGGPQETQYF. The CDR3 bases are TGTGCCAGCAGGTCACTAGCGGGGGGGCCGCAAGAGACCCAGTACTTC. The chain combines TRBV27 with TRBJ2-5; 13 nucleotides line up with TRBD2. Germline-derived CDR1 and CDR2 are MNHEY and SMNVEV (reference sequence). The CDR3 is 16 amino acids. V was pared by 6 bases and J by 2 bases, with 6 bases of the junction left unmatched.

This sequence joins TRBV20-1 and TRBJ1-5, with unresolved D. V dropped 2 bases and J dropped 9 bases, with 17 bases sitting between them. CDR3 size: 14 residues. CDR1 and CDR2 (germline): DFQATT, SNEGSKA (reference sequence). CDR3 residues: CSARPLGEGGPQHF. The CDR3, as DNA: TGCAGTGCTAGACCCCTTGGAGAGGGCGGGCCCCAGCATTTT.

This clonotype was seen at least ten times. This sequence joins TRBV2 and TRBJ1-1; D is perhaps TRBD1 (5 bases). Germline-derived CDR1 and CDR2 are SNHLY and FYNNEI. V was trimmed by 1 base and J by 10 bases, leaving 25 bases between them. The CDR3 sequence is 17 residues long. CDR3 protein: CASSEGGGWGRSSVAFF. CDR3 nucleotide sequence: TGTGCCAGCAGTGAAGGAGGAGGGTGGGGACGAAGCTCTGTAGCTTTCTTT.

The genes are TRBV20-1 and TRBJ1-2; D is unclear. The CDR3 is made up of 14 amino acids. Trimming removed 6 bases at V and 7 bases at J, with 21 bases between. Per the germline V gene, CDR1 is DFQATT and CDR2 is SNEGSKA (reference sequence). The CDR3 region is CSAAWGAHPLGYTF. The CDR3 DNA sequence: TGCAGTGCCGCTTGGGGAGCACATCCCCTTGGCTACACCTTC.

This clonotype was observed a handful of times. The chain uses TRBV6-1 and TRBJ2-7, with D possibly being TRBD2 (6 bases). From germline, CDR1 is MNHNS and CDR2 SASEGT. The V end was cut by 6 bases, the J end by 5 bases, with 20 bases between. The CDR3 extends over 15 amino acids. The CDR3 sequence is CASSFGLSGLNEQYF. CDR3 coding DNA: TGTGCCAGCAGCTTCGGGTTGAGCGGGCTTAACGAGCAGTACTTC.

This clonotype was observed at least ten times. CDR3 residues: CASSLARGGKDEKLFF. The CDR3 nucleotides read TGTGCCAGCAGCTTGGCCCGTGGGGGCAAGGATGAAAAACTGTTTTTT. The V call is TRBV5-8, the J call TRBJ1-4, with D tentatively TRBD1 (6 bases). V was cut by 0 bases and J by 6 bases, with 15 bases left in between. This CDR3 comprises 16 residues. Germline loops: CDR1 SGHTS, CDR2 YDEGEE.

This clonotype showed up just a few times. J is TRBJ2-1 and V is TRBV24-1, with 12 bases matching TRBD2. This CDR3 is 17 amino acids long. The J segment lost 0 bases and the V segment lost 9 bases, leaving 8 bases of the junction unmatched. From germline, CDR1 is KGHDR and CDR2 SFDVKD. The CDR3 loop reads CATPRTSGDSSYNEQFF. The CDR3, as DNA: TGTGCCACCCCCAGGACTAGCGGGGATAGCTCCTACAATGAGCAGTTCTTC.

The chain has TRBV7-9 and TRBJ2-5, with a weak D call TRBD2 (6 bases). The CDR3 consists of 15 residues. From germline, CDR1 is SEHNR and CDR2 FQNEAQ (reference sequence). The germline V and J ends were trimmed by 8 bases and 4 bases, with 20 bases remaining between them. The CDR3 DNA follows: TGTGCCAGCTGCCGGGGGACGAGAGTTACAGAGACCCAGTACTTC. Translating it yields CASCRGTRVTETQYF.

A note on this clonotype: One end of the junction fails to match germline, which may point to a read error. This chain uses TRBV5-1 with TRBJ1-2; D not resolved. The CDR3 consists of 14 residues. Germline V gene lookup returns CDR1 SGHRS and CDR2 YFSETQ. CDR3 region: CASSSLAGKHGYTF. The CDR3 bases are TGTGCCAGCAGCTCCCTTGCGGGTAAGCATGGCTACACCTTC.

This clonotype was recorded a few times. This CDR3 fails to terminate in the conserved phenylalanine or tryptophan, so it likely reflects a read error. The chain carries TRBV30 and TRBJ1-6; D gene ambiguous. Germline V gives CDR1 GTSNPN, CDR2 SVGIG (reference sequence). V lost 1 base and J 6 bases, leaving 7 bases between the germline ends. The CDR3 covers 13 residues. The CDR3: CAWSDSVNSPLHL. The CDR3 DNA follows: TGTGCCTGGAGTGACAGCGTTAATTCACCCCTCCACCTT.

This sequence joins TRBV10-3 and TRBJ1-2; perhaps TRBD1 as D (5 bases). This CDR3 comprises 13 residues. The V and J ends lost 8 bases and 5 bases respectively, with 15 bases between them. The germline gives CDR1 ENHRY, CDR2 SYGVKD. This CDR3 reads CAIGSVGGYGYTF. As DNA, the CDR3 is TGTGCCATCGGTTCAGTTGGGGGGTATGGCTACACCTTC.

This clonotype was observed at least ten times. The chain recombines TRBV5-1 with TRBJ2-2; no clear D. Germline V gene sequence: CDR1 SGHRS, CDR2 YFSETQ. CDR3 length: 15 amino acids. V was clipped by 0 bases and J by 0 bases, with 6 bases between them. DNA of the CDR3: TGCGCCAGCAGCTTGGAACCAGCGAACACCGGGGAGCTGTTTTTT. Amino acid sequence: CASSLEPANTGELFF.

Comments on this clonotype: Since the CDR3 does not end with the conserved phenylalanine or tryptophan, this likely comes from a read error. Because the CDR3's place on the DNA is in doubt, the DNA is left out and the CDR3 is given as listed by TCRdb. The chain has TRBV7-7 and TRBJ2-5; the D call of TRBD2 is as the table states it, not checked on the DNA. From its first to its last residue, the CDR3 has 13 amino acids. Germline-derived CDR1 and CDR2 are SSHAT and FNYEAQ (reference sequence). The CDR3 loop is CASSLVPAGTTRG.